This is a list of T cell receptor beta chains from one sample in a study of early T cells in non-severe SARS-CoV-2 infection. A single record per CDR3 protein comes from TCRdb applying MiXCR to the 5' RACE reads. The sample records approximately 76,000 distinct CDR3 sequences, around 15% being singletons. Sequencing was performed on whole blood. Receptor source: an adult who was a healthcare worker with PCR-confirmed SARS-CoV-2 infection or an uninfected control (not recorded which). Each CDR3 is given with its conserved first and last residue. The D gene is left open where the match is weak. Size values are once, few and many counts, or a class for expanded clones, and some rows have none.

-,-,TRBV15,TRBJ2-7,CATSRALLYEQYF,TGTGCCACCAGCAGAGCCCTATTATACGAGCAGTACTTC
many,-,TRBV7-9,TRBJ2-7,CASSPGKASGPHEQYF,TGTGCCAGCAGCCCTGGGAAGGCCTCCGGACCCCACGAGCAGTACTTC
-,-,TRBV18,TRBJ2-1,CASSPTGSSEQFF,TGTGCCAGCTCACCAACAGGTAGTTCTGAGCAGTTCTTC
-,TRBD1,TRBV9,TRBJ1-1,CASSVAGGGTEAFF,TGTGCCAGCAGCGTGGCAGGGGGAGGCACTGAAGCTTTCTTT
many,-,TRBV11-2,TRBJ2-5,CASSFYGGRETQYF,TGTGCCAGCAGCTTCTACGGCGGAAGAGAGACCCAGTACTTC
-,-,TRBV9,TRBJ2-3,CASSSGTNTDTQYF,TGTGCCAGCAGCTCCGGGACCAACACAGATACGCAGTATTTT
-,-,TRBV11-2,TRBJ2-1,CASSFASSPYNEQFF,TGTGCCAGCAGCTTCGCTAGCAGCCCCTACAATGAGCAGTTCTTC
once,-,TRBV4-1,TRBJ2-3,CASSSHFFDTQYF,TGCGCCAGCAGCAGCCACTTCTTTGATACGCAGTATTTT
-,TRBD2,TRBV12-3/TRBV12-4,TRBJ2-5,CASESGGQETQYF,TGTGCCAGCGAAAGCGGGGGCCAAGAGACCCAGTACTTC
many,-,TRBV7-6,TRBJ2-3,CASSLKRRGVADTQYF,TGTGCCAGCAGCTTAAAACGCCGCGGGGTCGCAGATACGCAGTATTTT
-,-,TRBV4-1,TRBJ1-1,CASSQELGSEAFF,TGCGCCAGCAGCCAAGAGTTGGGTAGTGAAGCTTTCTTT
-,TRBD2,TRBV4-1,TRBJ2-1,CASSPGLALEQFF,TGCGCCAGCAGCCCCGGACTAGCCCTTGAGCAGTTCTTC
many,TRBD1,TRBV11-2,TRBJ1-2,CASSLGAGGNYGYTF,TGTGCCAGCAGCTTAGGGGCAGGGGGTAACTATGGCTACACCTTC
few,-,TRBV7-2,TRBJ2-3,CASSAIIADTQYF,TGTGCCAGCAGCGCCATCATAGCGGATACGCAGTATTTT
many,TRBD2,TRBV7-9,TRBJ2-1,CASTRTSDNEQFF,TGTGCCAGCACCCGGACTAGCGACAATGAGCAGTTCTTC
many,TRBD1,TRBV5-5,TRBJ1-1,CASSLVEGARTEAFF,TGTGCCAGCAGCTTGGTGGAGGGGGCGCGAACTGAAGCTTTCTTT
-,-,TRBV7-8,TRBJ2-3,CASSPWGEISTDTQYF,TGTGCCAGCAGCCCCTGGGGGGAGATTAGCACAGATACGCAGTATTTT
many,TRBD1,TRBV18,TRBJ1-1,CASSRTGDTEAFF,TGTGCCAGCTCTCGAACAGGGGACACTGAAGCTTTCTTT
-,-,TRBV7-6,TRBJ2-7,CASSPYEVGEQYF,TGTGCCAGCAGCCCCTACGAGGTAGGGGAGCAGTACTTC
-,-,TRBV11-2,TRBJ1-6,CASSFTPSPLHF,TGTGCCAGCAGCTTCACCCCCTCACCCCTCCACTTT
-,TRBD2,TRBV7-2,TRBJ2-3,CASSSRGGSADTQYF,TGTGCCAGCAGCTCTCGCGGCGGGAGTGCAGATACGCAGTATTTT
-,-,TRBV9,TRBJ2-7,CASSPNWGVEQYF,TGTGCCAGCAGCCCCAACTGGGGGGTCGAGCAGTACTTC